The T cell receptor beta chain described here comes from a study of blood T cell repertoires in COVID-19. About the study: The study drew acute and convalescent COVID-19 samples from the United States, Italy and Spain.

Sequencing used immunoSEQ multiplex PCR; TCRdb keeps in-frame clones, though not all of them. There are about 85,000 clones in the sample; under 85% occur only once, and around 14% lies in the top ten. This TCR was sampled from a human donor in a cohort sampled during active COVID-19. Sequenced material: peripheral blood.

The CDR3 bases are TGTGCCAGCAGCTTAGCCCTCCCCACCGGGGAGCTGTTTTTT. Translation: CASSLALPTGELFF. The chain is built from TRBV11-3 and TRBJ2-2; D is ambiguous. Trimming pared 1 base from V and 4 bases from J, leaving 7 bases between. The germline V gene encodes CDR1 SGHNT and CDR2 YENEEA. The length of the CDR3 is 14 residues. The whole variable domain, filled in from reference TRBV11-3 and TRBJ2-2, reads EAGVVQSPRYKIIEKKQPVAFWCNPISGHNTLYWYLQNLGQGPELLIRYENEEAVDDSQLPKDRFSAERLKGVDSTLKIQPAELGDSAVYLCASSLALPTGELFFGEGSRLTVL.